This T cell receptor beta chain was observed in a study of shared clonotypes between healthy human individuals. Study background: A donor's plate count was three for CD4 naive and three for CD4 memory; CD8 naive had two and CD8 memory one.

V lost 5 bases, J lost 6 bases, and 16 bases lay in between. Germline V CDR1 and CDR2: LNHDA, SQIVND (reference sequence). This CDR3 region has 15 residues. Sequencing used immunoSEQ multiplex PCR; TCRdb keeps in-frame clones, though not all of them. The table lists approximately 2,000,000 clones, just over 90% of them singletons, with roughly 1.7% in the top ten. Study-wide points: A reduction in generation probabilities was seen for non-shared clonotypes relative to those shared by all four donors. Naive subsets typically showed greater estimated richness than memory subsets. Naive CD4 clonotype sharing across several donors was roughly 5%.

Notes on this clone: Its target is unknown.

CD45RO negativity and positive selection for CCR7 defined naive CD8 cells, a population that excluded terminally differentiated effector memory CD45RA+ cells. The rearrangement uses TRBV19 and TRBJ2-2, with D perhaps TRBD2 (6 bases). The sequence was collected from a man aged 18 to 35 in good health. Some clones in this sample may be carry-over from other donors' samples. Sequences were obtained from naive CD8+ T cells from PBMCs. DNA for the CDR3: TGTGCCAGTAGTCCCAGGCCGGGGGTGCCCGGGGAGCTGTTTTTT. This sequence encodes CASSPRPGVPGELFF. Combining the CDR3 with reference TRBV19 and TRBJ2-2 gives the whole variable domain DGGITQSPKYLFRKEGQNVTLSCEQNLNHDAMYWYRQDPGQGLRLIYYSQIVNDFQKGDIAEGYSVSREKKESFPLTVTSAQKNPTAFYLCASSPRPGVPGELFFGEGSRLTVL.